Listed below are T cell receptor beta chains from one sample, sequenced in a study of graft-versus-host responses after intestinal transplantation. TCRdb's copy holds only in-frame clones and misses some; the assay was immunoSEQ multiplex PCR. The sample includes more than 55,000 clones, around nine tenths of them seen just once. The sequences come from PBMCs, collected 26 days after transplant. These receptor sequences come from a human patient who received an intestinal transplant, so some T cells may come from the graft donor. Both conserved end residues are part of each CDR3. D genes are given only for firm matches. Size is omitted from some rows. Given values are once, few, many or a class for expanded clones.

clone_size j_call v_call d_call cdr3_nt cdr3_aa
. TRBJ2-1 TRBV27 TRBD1 TGTGCCAGCAGTTCTGATTGGGACAGGGAGAGGGACAATGAGCAGTTCTTC CASSSDWDRERDNEQFF
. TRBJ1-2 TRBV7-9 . TGTGCCAGCAGCCGCCCCCCGGCGGGCTTCTATGGCTACACCTTC CASSRPPAGFYGYTF
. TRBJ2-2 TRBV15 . TGTGCCACCAGCCCGGTAGTAGTTGTTGAATCCGGGGAGCTGTTTTTT CATSPVVVVESGELFF
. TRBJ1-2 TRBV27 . TGTGCCAGCAGTTACTCAGGCACAGGGTCCGGGGGCTACACCTTC CASSYSGTGSGGYTF
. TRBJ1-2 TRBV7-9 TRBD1 TGTGCCAGCAGCCCCCCGACAGGGACACGTCTTGGCTACACCTTC CASSPPTGTRLGYTF
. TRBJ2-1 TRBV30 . TGTGCCTGCTGTGGACGGGGGGCCAACAATGAGCAGTTCTTC CACCGRGANNEQFF
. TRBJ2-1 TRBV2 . TGTGCCAGCAGTGAGCTCGTAGTCTCCTACAATGAGCAGTTCTTC CASSELVVSYNEQFF
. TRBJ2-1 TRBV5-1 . TGCGCCAGCAGCTTTAGGGGGGGAACAATTATCGATGAGCAGTTCTTC CASSFRGGTIIDEQFF
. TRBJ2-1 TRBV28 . TGTGCCAGCAGTTTTCCGCCGAGCTCCTACAATGAGCAGTTCTTC CASSFPPSSYNEQFF
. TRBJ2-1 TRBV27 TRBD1 TGTGCCAGCAGTGCCTCGACAGGGTACAATGAGCAGTTCTTC CASSASTGYNEQFF
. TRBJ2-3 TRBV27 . TGTGCCAGCAGCGATACAGGGAACATCGCAGATACGCAGTATTTT CASSDTGNIADTQYF
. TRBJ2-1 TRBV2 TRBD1 TGTGCCAGCAGTGAAGTTTCCGGGACAGGGAACCCCAATGAGCAGTTCTTC CASSEVSGTGNPNEQFF
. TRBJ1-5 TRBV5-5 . TGTGCCAGCAGCTTATGGGGCCGCAATCAGCCCCAGCATTTT CASSLWGRNQPQHF
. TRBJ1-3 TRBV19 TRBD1 TGTGCCAGTAGTGACAGGGGCGGCTCTGGAAACACCATATATTTT CASSDRGGSGNTIYF
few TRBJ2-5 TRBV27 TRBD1 TGTGCCAGCAGTTTATTTGCAGGGGGCGTCGACGAGACCCAGTACTTC CASSLFAGGVDETQYF
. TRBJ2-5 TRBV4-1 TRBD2 TGCGCCAGCAGCCAAGGGGGGGGCCAAGAGACCCAGTACTTC CASSQGGGQETQYF
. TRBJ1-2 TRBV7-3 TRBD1 TGTGCCAGCAGCCAGGGACAGGGAACTGGCTACACCTTC CASSQGQGTGYTF
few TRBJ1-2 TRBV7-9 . TGTGCCAGCAGCCGCCCAGGGCTCTCGGATGGCTACACCTTC CASSRPGLSDGYTF
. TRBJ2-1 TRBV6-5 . TGTGCCAGCAGTTACAATTCGGGCAGGGACAATGAGCAGTTCTTC CASSYNSGRDNEQFF